The 30 T cell receptor beta chains given below trace back to one sample, sequenced in a study of cytomegalovirus exposure and HLA in healthy donors. Use of 60 Vbeta and 13 Jbeta primers characterized the PCR. Method: immunoSEQ multiplex PCR; TCRdb's copy keeps in-frame clones and lacks some. The repertoire holds about 120,000 clones, 81% seen once, with around 4.2% in the top ten. The sample comprised PBMCs. Receptor source: a woman between 25 and 40 years old in good health and CMV-seronegative.

This rearrangement joins TRBV15 to TRBJ1-1, with D maybe TRBD1 (6 bases). Per the germline V gene, CDR1 is LNHNV and CDR2 is YYDKDF (reference sequence). The CDR3 contains 15 residues. The ends were cut back, 0 bases at V and 4 bases at J, with 12 bases in the middle. CDR3 DNA: TGTGCCACCAGCAGAGAGGGGGGGGGCGGCACTGAAGCTTTCTTT. This translates into CATSREGGGGTEAFF.

The V and J genes are TRBV6-5 and TRBJ2-1, with unresolved D. The CDR3 is 13 amino acids. Germline CDR1 MNHEY, CDR2 SVGAGI. V lost 0 bases and J lost 8, with 8 bases in between. The CDR3: CASSYSIVDEQFF. The CDR3 region has the DNA TGTGCCAGCAGTTACTCGATCGTAGATGAGCAGTTCTTC.

The chain is built from TRBV19 and TRBJ2-1; 13 positions agree with TRBD2. J was trimmed by 9 bases and V by 1 base; bases with no gene match: 6. This CDR3 is built from 16 residues. Per the germline V gene, CDR1 is LNHDA and CDR2 is SQIVND (reference sequence). CDR3 in DNA: TGTGCCAGTAGTATAGGGGGACTAGCGGGATTGGGTGAGCAGTTCTTC. It yields the protein CASSIGGLAGLGEQFF.

The chain links TRBV27 to TRBJ2-7, with D uncertain. Trimming removed 4 bases at V and 2 bases at J, with 12 bases between. Germline lookup yields CDR1 MNHEY and CDR2 SMNVEV (reference sequence). There are 14 residues in the CDR3. The CDR3 region is CASSSPSWPYEQYF. The DNA of the CDR3 is TGTGCCAGCAGTTCCCCCTCGTGGCCCTACGAGCAGTACTTC.

The CDR3 loop is CASSSTGQVYSPLHF. For the CDR3, the DNA is TGTGCCAGCAGCTCTACGGGACAGGTCTATTCACCCCTCCACTTT. This chain connects TRBV5-6 to TRBJ1-6; 8 bases are shared with TRBD1. The CDR3 runs to 15 residues. The J segment lost 8 bases and the V segment lost 3 bases, leaving 7 bases of the junction unmatched. CDR1 and CDR2 from the germline V gene are SGHDT and YYEEEE.

V usage is TRBV19 and J usage is TRBJ2-5; TRBD1 agrees at 10 bases. The assigned J gene may be wrong: the sequence end matches TRBJ2-7 better. Germline V gene lookup returns CDR1 LNHDA and CDR2 SQIVND (reference sequence). The CDR3 has 17 residues. CDR3 sequence (DNA): TGTGCCAGTAGTGAAATGGGAGGGACAGGGGTGATCGACGAGCAGTACTTC. This encodes CASSEMGGTGVIDEQYF.

The gene calls are TRBV15 and TRBJ1-3; D is unclear. The CDR3 contains 14 residues. CDR1 and CDR2 from the germline V gene are LNHNV and YYDKDF (reference sequence). Trimming took off 7 bases at V and 0 bases at J, with 10 bases between the two ends. CDR3 in amino acids: CATTFSDSGNTIYF. The CDR3 DNA reads as TGTGCCACCACGTTCTCAGACTCTGGAAACACCATATATTTT.

The CDR3 nucleotides are TGTGCCTGGAGCAGGAATCGGGGTATGAACACTGAAGCTTTCTTT. Protein: CAWSRNRGMNTEAFF. The J gene is TRBJ1-1, the V gene TRBV30; D is undetermined. V shed 3 bases and J shed 0 bases, with 14 bases lying between them. In germline, CDR1 is GTSNPN, CDR2 SVGIG (reference sequence). The CDR3 is 15 residues long.

This clone was picked up one time. The rearrangement links TRBV7-8 to TRBJ2-1, with 13 nucleotides matching TRBD2. This CDR3 is built from 15 residues. The germline V gene encodes CDR1 SGHVS and CDR2 FQNEAQ. With V trimmed by 6 bases and J by 6 bases, 5 bases remained unmatched. The CDR3 DNA follows: TGTGCCAGCAGTCGGACTAGCGGGAGTTTCAATGAGCAGTTCTTC. Translating gives CASSRTSGSFNEQFF.

The table lists this clone with a few counts. The chain recombines TRBV5-1 with TRBJ2-7; 10 positions agree with TRBD2. Germline CDR1 and CDR2: SGHRS and YFSETQ. After removal of 0 bases from V and 0 bases from J, the junction contained 9 bases not matched to a gene. The CDR3 has 18 amino acids. CDR3 protein: CASSLAGTSGMNSYEQYF. The CDR3 DNA follows: TGCGCCAGCAGCTTGGCGGGAACTAGCGGGATGAACTCCTACGAGCAGTACTTC.

This clone came up a few times. This chain uses TRBV7-9 with TRBJ2-1; TRBD1 matches 9 bases. Germline CDR1 SEHNR, CDR2 FQNEAQ (reference sequence). The CDR3 has 14 amino acids. With V trimmed by 2 bases and J by 10 bases, 6 bases remained unmatched. CDR3 in DNA: TGTGCCAGCAGCTTACTTACAGGGGGCTGGGAGCAGTTCTTC. Residues: CASSLLTGGWEQFF.

The genes are TRBV6-1 and TRBJ1-6; D is uncertain. There are 11 residues in the CDR3. The germline gives CDR1 MNHNS, CDR2 SASEGT. V was clipped by 2 bases and J by 10 bases, with 3 bases between them. Here the CDR3 DNA reads TGTGCCAGCAGTGAACAGTCACCCCTCCACTTT. As protein: CASSEQSPLHF.

The rearrangement joins TRBV4-3 to TRBJ2-7, with 10 bases lining up with TRBD1. The CDR3 contains 15 residues. The germline V gene has CDR1 LGHNA and CDR2 YSLEER. Losses at the gene ends were 3 bases for V and 3 bases for J; bases not matched to a gene: 5. CDR3 sequence (DNA): TGCGCCAGCAGCCAGAGACAGGGGGCAAACTACGAGCAGTACTTC. Amino acid sequence: CASSQRQGANYEQYF.

This CDR3 is CASRRGGTGANVLTF. In DNA form, the CDR3 reads TGTGCCAGCAGAAGAGGGGGAACTGGGGCCAACGTCCTGACTTTC. The rearrangement joins TRBV2 to TRBJ2-6; weak D call: TRBD1 (6 bases). The germline gives CDR1 SNHLY, CDR2 FYNNEI. The CDR3 totals 15 residues. V lost 6 bases and J 2 bases, leaving 11 bases between the germline ends. The whole variable domain, filled in from reference TRBV2 and TRBJ2-6, reads EPEVTQTPSHQVTQMGQEVILRCVPISNHLYFYWYRQILGQKVEFLVSFYNNEISEKSEIFDDQFSVERPDGSNFTLKIRSTKLEDSAMYFCASRRGGTGANVLTFGAGSRLTVL.

This chain uses TRBV29-1 with TRBJ1-5; the D gene is possibly TRBD1 (6 bases). Germline V gene sequence: CDR1 SQVTM, CDR2 ANQGSEA. This CDR3 has 14 amino acids. V was shortened by 6 bases and J by 1 base, with 13 bases between the two germline ends. The CDR3 here is CSVGHRASNQPQHF. Here the CDR3 DNA reads TGCAGCGTAGGCCACAGGGCGAGCAATCAGCCCCAGCATTTT.

V is TRBV15 and J is TRBJ2-1, with 10 bases that match TRBD2. The CDR3 runs to 15 residues. Germline loops: CDR1 LNHNV, CDR2 YYDKDF (reference sequence). The V gene end was trimmed by 5 bases and the J gene end by 5 bases; junction bases not matched to a gene: 6. The CDR3 loop is CATSGRGTSDNEQFF. The CDR3 bases are TGTGCCACCAGCGGCAGAGGGACTAGCGACAATGAGCAGTTCTTC.

The chain is built from TRBV15 and TRBJ2-6; 7 bases match TRBD2. J lost 0 bases, V lost 1 base, and 12 bases had no gene match. Germline CDR1 reads LNHNV; CDR2 reads YYDKDF (reference sequence). This CDR3 has 20 residues. CDR3 sequence (DNA): TGTGCCACCAGCAGAGGGATATCCCAGCGGGGTCTCTCTGGGGCCAACGTCCTGACTTTC. Encoded protein: CATSRGISQRGLSGANVLTF.

This clone was detected a few times. The chain employs TRBV4-1 and TRBJ2-7, with D perhaps TRBD2 (6 bases). Germline V gene data show CDR1 as MGHRA and CDR2 as YSYEKL. V was shortened by 5 bases and J by 2 bases, with 16 bases between the two germline ends. The CDR3 has 15 residues. The CDR3: CASSYRDSQTYEQYF. The CDR3 nucleotides read TGCGCCAGCAGCTACCGGGACTCACAAACCTACGAGCAGTACTTC.

V is TRBV18 and J is TRBJ2-2, with 8 bases identical to TRBD2. CDR1 and CDR2 from the germline V gene are KGHSH and LQKENI. The CDR3 contains 16 residues. V gave up 5 bases and J gave up 4 bases; unmatched junction bases: 9. Written as DNA, the CDR3 is TGTGCCAGCTCATCTATTCGGACTAGCAGCACCGGGGAGCTGTTTTTT. The encoded protein is CASSSIRTSSTGELFF. Full variable domain (remainder filled in from reference TRBV18 and TRBJ2-2): NAGVMQNPRHLVRRRGQEARLRCSPMKGHSHVYWYRQLPEEGLKFMVYLQKENIIDESGMPKERFSAEFPKEGPSILRIQQVVRGDSAAYFCASSSIRTSSTGELFFGEGSRLTVL.

The chain combines TRBV28 with TRBJ1-5, with 10 positions matching TRBD1. The CDR3 extends over 16 amino acids. Germline assignment: CDR1 MDHEN and CDR2 SYDVKM. V lost 6 bases to trimming and J lost 5 bases; unmatched junction nucleotides: 10. The CDR3 loop reads CASRQGTGEIHQPQHF. CDR3 coding DNA: TGTGCCAGCAGACAAGGGACAGGGGAGATACATCAGCCCCAGCATTTT.

This sequence joins TRBV5-6 and TRBJ2-5; TRBD1 is a possible D gene (7 bases). The DNA end is more similar to TRBJ2-7, so the J call may be wrong. This CDR3 is 14 amino acids long. Germline V gene lookup returns CDR1 SGHDT and CDR2 YYEEEE. CDR3 nucleotide sequence: TGTGCCAGCAGCGGCGGGACAGCCACCTACGAGCAGTACTTC. It specifies CASSGGTATYEQYF.

V is TRBV9 and J is TRBJ1-3; D is unresolved. The CDR3 runs to 15 residues. Germline V gene lookup returns CDR1 SGDLS and CDR2 YYNGEE. With 0 bases removed from V and 4 bases from J, the gap between germline ends came to 11 bases. The CDR3 loop reads CASSVATGYGNTIYF. The CDR3, as DNA: TGTGCCAGCAGCGTAGCTACGGGGTACGGAAACACCATATATTTT.

The J gene is TRBJ2-7, the V gene TRBV7-6; maybe TRBD2 (5 bases). CDR1 is SGHVS, CDR2 FNYEAQ, per germline. The CDR3 runs to 12 residues. Between the trimmed V and J ends, which lost 3 bases and 6 bases, there was a span of 9 bases. The CDR3 here is CASSFGDREQYF. The DNA for the CDR3 is TGTGCCAGCAGCTTCGGGGATCGCGAGCAGTACTTC.

The V call is TRBV5-1, the J call TRBJ2-4, with D possibly TRBD1 on 5 matching bases. CDR3 size: 17 residues. V was pared by 4 bases and J by 0 bases, with 17 bases between. Per germline, CDR1 SGHRS and CDR2 YFSETQ. CDR3 sequence (DNA): TGCGCCAGCAGCCAAGCCACAGGACCACTAGCCAAAAACATTCAGTACTTC. It yields the protein CASSQATGPLAKNIQYF.

This clone came up a few times. The chain has TRBV14 and TRBJ2-7, with a weak D call TRBD1 (5 bases). Trimming removed 6 bases from V and 7 bases from J, with 16 bases in between. This CDR3 is built from 13 residues. Germline CDR1 and CDR2: SGHDN and FVKESK. CDR3 nucleotide sequence: TGTGCCAGCAGTTTGACAGTCCATACTGAGCAGTACTTC. The encoded protein is CASSLTVHTEQYF.

This clone was counted between two and nine times. The V call is TRBV7-9, the J call TRBJ1-4; no definite D call. Germline V lookup: CDR1 SEHNR, CDR2 FQNEAQ (reference sequence). CDR3 length: 15 amino acids. Trimming took off 5 bases at V and 3 bases at J, with 13 bases between the two ends. DNA for the CDR3: TGTGCCAGCAGCGCCGCGGGCGGGCCTAATGAAAAACTGTTTTTT. Protein: CASSAAGGPNEKLFF.

Points on this clone: Additional DNA sequences in this sample encode the identical CDR3. The chain uses TRBV28 and TRBJ1-4; 8 positions match TRBD1. CDR3 length: 14 residues. Germline assignment: CDR1 MDHEN and CDR2 SYDVKM. Trimming took 4 bases from V and 6 from J; bases not matched to a gene: 4. CDR3 in DNA: TGTGCCAGCAGTTCAGGGGGCGCGGATGAAAAACTGTTTTTT. Translating it yields CASSSGGADEKLFF.

The chain carries TRBV7-2 and TRBJ1-1; 7 positions match TRBD1. There are 12 residues in the CDR3. Looked up from germline, CDR1 is SGHTA and CDR2 is FQGNSA. The V gene end was trimmed by 4 bases and the J gene end by 6 bases; junction bases not matched to a gene: 2. The CDR3 region has the DNA TGTGCCAGCAGCTGGCAGGGGGCTGAAGCTTTCTTT. This sequence encodes CASSWQGAEAFF.

V usage is TRBV9 and J usage is TRBJ2-1, with D perhaps TRBD2 (6 bases). The V end was cut by 4 bases, the J end by 0 bases, with 17 bases between. CDR1 and CDR2 (germline): SGDLS, YYNGEE. This CDR3 comprises 17 residues. The CDR3 spells CASSQDPGTFSYNEQFF. CDR3 in DNA: TGTGCCAGCAGCCAAGACCCGGGGACTTTCTCCTACAATGAGCAGTTCTTC.

The chain carries TRBV15 and TRBJ2-5; 7 bases agree with TRBD1. Germline CDR1 and CDR2: LNHNV and YYDKDF (reference sequence). The CDR3 has 14 amino acids. Trimming took 1 base from V and 5 from J; bases not matched to a gene: 4. CDR3 in amino acids: CATSRVDREETQYF. The CDR3 nucleotides are TGTGCCACCAGCAGAGTAGACAGGGAGGAGACCCAGTACTTC.